Shown below are 2 T cell receptor beta chains from a single sample sequenced in a study of CD8+ T cells in alopecia areata (dated by TCRdb to the late 2010s). The protocol used for the library was the immunoSEQ multiplex PCR assay. To provide template for TCR sequencing, every sample had RNA extracted and reverse transcribed into cDNA. Imported from immuneACCESS, the table was reduced by TCRdb to in-frame sequences with V and J called. These copies leave out some clones; in studies compared against another copy, an unresolved V gene accounts for under half, and the cause of the remainder is not known. Across this sample there are 130,000 to 150,000 clones, with around 47% seen only once. More than 6.5% of the sample is taken by the ten largest. The sample was CD4+ T cells sorted from blood. The receptors here all came from a human donor with alopecia areata.

The V and J genes are TRBV25-1 and TRBJ2-1; D is ambiguous. This CDR3 contains 12 residues. Per the germline V gene, CDR1 is MGHDK and CDR2 is SYGVNS. Trimming removed 4 bases from V and 10 bases from J, with 11 bases in between. CDR3 DNA: TGTGCCAGCAGTGGGGGTGGTTGGGAGCAGTTCTTC. This encodes CASSGGGWEQFF.

CDR3 region: CASSQGGPGSDEQFF. Written as DNA, the CDR3 is TGTGCCAGCAGCCAAGGGGGCCCGGGATCGGATGAGCAGTTCTTC. The genes are TRBV4-2 and TRBJ2-1; either TRBD1 or TRBD2 may supply D (5 bases each). Trimming cost V 1 base and J 8 bases, with 15 bases left between them. The CDR3 consists of 15 residues. Germline assignment: CDR1 LGHNA and CDR2 YNFKEQ.